Sequencing of this T cell receptor beta chain was carried out in a study of CD8 T cells in ankylosing spondylitis. TCRdb called the 5' RACE reads again in MiXCR, with one record for every CDR3 protein. The sample lists 150,000 to 200,000 distinct CDR3 sequences, approximately 12% seen once, with approximately 11% in the top ten. This clonotype has ten or more counts. V lost 2 bases, J lost 2 bases, and 6 bases lay in between. The germline CDR1 and CDR2 sequences are SEHNR and FQNEAQ (reference sequence). The CDR3 totals 13 residues. The V and J genes are TRBV7-9 and TRBJ2-5; TRBD1 or TRBD2 may be the D gene (5 bases each). Sequenced sample: blood, either unsorted or a sorted T cell fraction (not recorded which). The TCR originated in a female donor with ankylosing spondylitis or in good health (not recorded which). As DNA, the CDR3 is TGTGCCAGCAGCTTATGGGGGCAAGAGACCCAGTACTTC. Translating gives CASSLWGQETQYF.